This TCR beta chain was profiled in a study of blood T cell repertoires in COVID-19. For the study at large: Italy, Spain and the United States were the sources of the convalescent and acute COVID-19 samples. Sources were T cells, B-cell-depleted T cells, or PBMCs; the material itself was cDNA or gDNA.

In the authors' methods: Nucleated cell counts were estimated from reference gene primer amplification. TCRdb's copy holds only in-frame clones and misses some; the assay was immunoSEQ multiplex PCR. Clonal size and the V and J genes are those of that table, whereas D and trimming came from the DNA. Among fewer than 300,000 clones listed, 65% to 90% were seen once. Germline assignment: CDR1 SNHLY and CDR2 FYNNEI. This CDR3 has 14 residues. With regard to this clone: Sequence at one end of the junction differs from germline and may be a read error.

This chain joins TRBV2 and TRBJ1-4; TRBD1 matches at 7 bases. The sequence came from a man aged 50 or older with active or convalescent COVID-19. Sequencing was performed on peripheral blood. The CDR3 bases are TGTGCCAGCAGGGGACAGAGAGTTAATGAAAACCTGTTTTTT. Translation gives CASRGQRVNENLFF. Using reference TRBV2 and TRBJ1-4 for the parts outside the CDR3, the full variable domain is EPEVTQTPSHQVTQMGQEVILRCVPISNHLYFYWYRQILGQKVEFLVSFYNNEISEKSEIFDDQFSVERPDGSNFTLKIRSTKLEDSAMYFCASRGQRVNENLFFGSGTQLSVL.